Listed below are T cell receptor beta chains from one sample, sequenced in a study of neoadjuvant anti-PD-1 for oral cavity cancer. The table came from immunoSEQ multiplex PCR; TCRdb's copy has only in-frame clones and leaves some out. The sample consists of thousands of clones, over 60% of them appearing once. Sequenced here: PBMCs, sampled before nivolumab (anti-PD-1) treatment. The receptors come from a person aged 40-85 years with oral cavity squamous cell carcinoma. The CDR3 runs from the conserved cysteine through the conserved F or W. The D gene is left open where the match is weak. The size field is filled for only some rows; it gives once, few, many or a size class.

size	D	J	V	DNA	CDR3
few	-	TRBJ2-7	TRBV16	TGTGCCAGCAGCCAATTTGAGACCCCTGGAGAGCAGTACTTC	CASSQFETPGEQYF
-	-	TRBJ2-5	TRBV27	TGTGCCAGCAGTTCCGAGGAAGGGGGGCAGGAGACCCAGTACTTC	CASSSEEGGQETQYF
-	-	TRBJ2-7	TRBV14	TGTGCCAGCAGCCAAGCGGGATCCTACGAGCAGTACTTC	CASSQAGSYEQYF
once	TRBD1	TRBJ2-5	TRBV29-1	TGCAGCGTTGACCCGACAGGGGTACAAGAGACCCAGTACTTC	CSVDPTGVQETQYF
-	TRBD1	TRBJ1-1	TRBV9	TGTGCCAGCAGCGGGACAGGGACGGGGGCCACTGAAGCTTTCTTT	CASSGTGTGATEAFF
-	TRBD1	TRBJ1-2	TRBV5-6	TGTGCCAGCAGCTTGGGCGGGACAGGGTACTATGGCTACACCTTC	CASSLGGTGYYGYTF
-	TRBD1	TRBJ1-1	TRBV18	TGTGCCAGCTCACCGATGGACAGGCCGGAATTGGGAGCTTTCTTT	CASSPMDRPELGAFF
-	TRBD1	TRBJ1-4	TRBV6-6	TGTGCCAGCAGTTACTCGGACAGGGGGCATGAAAAACTGTTTTTT	CASSYSDRGHEKLFF
-	-	TRBJ2-3	TRBV6-1	TGTGCCAGCAGTGAAGTGAGGGATACGCAGTATTTT	CASSEVRDTQYF
-	-	TRBJ2-7	TRBV15	TGTGCCACCAGCGGCGGTCGTGAGCAGTACTTC	CATSGGREQYF
-	TRBD2	TRBJ2-5	TRBV27	TGTGCCAGCAGTCCCCGATTGATAGCGGGGGGTTTGGAGACCCAGTACTTC	CASSPRLIAGGLETQYF
-	TRBD1	TRBJ1-5	TRBV6-1	TGTGCCAGCAGTGAGACAGGGGACGGCAATCAGCCCCAGCATTTT	CASSETGDGNQPQHF
-	-	TRBJ1-2	TRBV27	TGTGCCAGCAGTCCAGGACAAGCTAACTATGGCTACACCTTC	CASSPGQANYGYTF
once	-	TRBJ2-2	TRBV7-8	TGTGCCAGCAGCTTAGGGGGGTTTAACACCGGGGAGCTGTTTTTT	CASSLGGFNTGELFF
-	-	TRBJ1-2	TRBV6-5	TGTGCCAGCACCAAGGCCCCAAGGGGTGGCTACACCTTC	CASTKAPRGGYTF
-	-	TRBJ2-3	TRBV9	TGTGCCAGCAGCGTAGAGGCGAGCTTATCCACAGATACGCAGTATTTT	CASSVEASLSTDTQYF
-	-	TRBJ1-2	TRBV18	TGTGCCAGCTCACCGAATCCGGGGGAATATGGCTACACCTTC	CASSPNPGEYGYTF
-	-	TRBJ2-2	TRBV29-1	TGCACCGTCTCGAGGGCCGGCACCGGGGAGCTGTTTTTT	CTVSRAGTGELFF
-	-	TRBJ1-4	TRBV5-4	TGTGCCAGCAGCTTAGAACAGTTGGGTGAAAAACTGTTTTTT	CASSLEQLGEKLFF
-	-	TRBJ2-7	TRBV5-4	TGTGCCAGCAGCTTGGACCCGGTGGGGGGCTTCTACGAGCAGTACTTC	CASSLDPVGGFYEQYF
few	TRBD1	TRBJ1-6	TRBV28	TGTGCCAGCAGTTTAGGGACAGACTATTCACCCCTCCACTTT	CASSLGTDYSPLHF
-	-	TRBJ1-1	TRBV7-8	TGTGCCAGCGCTATGGACAGGAACACTGAAGCTTTCTTT	CASAMDRNTEAFF
-	-	TRBJ2-3	TRBV19	TGTGCCAGTAGTACTGTAACTAGGGCCATAGGGGATACGCAGTATTTT	CASSTVTRAIGDTQYF
-	TRBD1	TRBJ2-2	TRBV6-5	TGTGCCAGCGGGTTTAACAGGGGAATTGGGGAGCTGTTTTTT	CASGFNRGIGELFF
-	-	TRBJ1-2	TRBV7-9	TGTGCCAGCAGCGGTGGGCATCGAGGAGGGGGGTTTATCTACACCTTC	CASSGGHRGGGFIYTF
-	TRBD2	TRBJ2-1	TRBV28	TGTGCCAGCAGCCGAGCGGGGGCCTTTTACAATGAGCAGTTCTTC	CASSRAGAFYNEQFF